These T cell receptor beta chains were read from a single sample in a study of blood T cell repertoires in COVID-19. Produced via immunoSEQ multiplex PCR; TCRdb's table is partial and in-frame only. Among 180,000 or so clones listed, 70% to 85% were seen once. The sample consisted of peripheral blood. The source is a man aged 55-75 years who had recovered from COVID-19. The CDR3 runs from the conserved cysteine through the conserved F or W. A D gene is named only where the DNA matches it firmly. Not all rows give a size; the values are once, few, many and, for expanded clones, a class.

>NA|NA|TRBJ1-1|TRBV5-6
CASSFPGNTEAFF
TGTGCCAGCAGCTTCCCAGGGAACACTGAAGCTTTCTTT
>many|NA|TRBJ1-3|TRBV28
CASSPPTVSSGNTIYF
TGTGCCAGCAGCCCCCCGACAGTGAGCTCTGGAAACACCATATATTTT
>once|NA|TRBJ2-7|TRBV19
CASSDRSSTYEQYF
TGTGCCAGTAGTGACAGGAGCTCTACCTACGAGCAGTACTTC
>NA|NA|TRBJ1-5|TRBV7-8
CASSLSRQARTPSNQPQHF
TGTGCCAGCAGCTTGTCTCGGCAGGCTCGGACACCTAGCAATCAGCCCCAGCATTTT
>NA|NA|TRBJ1-1|TRBV7-3
CASSIRQNTEAFF
TGTGCCAGCAGCATACGACAGAACACTGAAGCTTTCTTT
>NA|NA|TRBJ2-3|TRBV20-1
CSARFADTQYF
TGCAGTGCTAGATTCGCAGATACGCAGTATTTT
>NA|TRBD1|TRBJ2-2|TRBV2
CASRPGQGNTGELFF
TGTGCCAGCAGACCGGGACAGGGTAACACCGGGGAGCTGTTTTTT
>NA|TRBD1|TRBJ1-2|TRBV6-2/TRBV6-3
CASSYSEGGRRPYGYTF
TGTGCCAGCAGTTACTCAGAAGGGGGCAGGCGCCCCTATGGCTACACCTTC
>NA|NA|TRBJ1-4|TRBV7-6
CASSLEARTNEKLFF
TGTGCCAGCAGCTTAGAGGCTAGAACTAATGAAAAACTGTTTTTT
>NA|NA|TRBJ1-4|TRBV6-2/TRBV6-3
CASSYGDTFNEKLFF
TGTGCCAGCAGTTACGGGGACACTTTTAATGAAAAACTGTTTTTT
>NA|TRBD2|TRBJ2-2|TRBV10-1
CASSGPGLAANTGELFF
TGCGCCAGCAGTGGACCGGGACTAGCGGCGAACACCGGGGAGCTGTTTTTT
>NA|TRBD1|TRBJ1-5|TRBV27
CASRPAYRGPNQPQHF
TGTGCCAGCAGACCGGCGTACAGGGGACCCAATCAGCCCCAGCATTTT
>NA|NA|TRBJ2-2|TRBV3-1/TRBV3-2
CASRRQGSTGELFF
TGTGCCAGCAGACGGCAGGGGAGCACCGGGGAGCTGTTTTTT
>NA|NA|TRBJ1-5|TRBV2
CASRAQADQPQHF
TGTGCCAGCAGGGCACAGGCGGATCAGCCCCAGCATTTT
>NA|NA|TRBJ1-2|TRBV6-5
CASSDTGGYGYTF
TGTGCCAGCAGCGACACAGGCGGCTATGGCTACACCTTC
>NA|TRBD2|TRBJ2-2|TRBV3-1/TRBV3-2
CASSLGLANTGELFF
TGTGCCAGCAGCCTCGGACTAGCCAACACCGGGGAGCTGTTTTTT
>NA|TRBD1|TRBJ2-2|TRBV7-6
CASSSARQGDRNTGELFF
TGTGCCAGCAGCTCAGCCCGACAGGGGGATAGGAACACCGGGGAGCTGTTTTTT
>few|NA|TRBJ2-3|TRBV6-4
CASSEGETDTQYF
TGTGCCAGCAGTGAAGGAGAGACAGATACGCAGTATTTT
>NA|NA|TRBJ2-2|TRBV7-3
CASSFGPNTGELFF
TGTGCCAGCAGCTTCGGTCCGAACACCGGGGAGCTGTTTTTT
>NA|TRBD1|TRBJ1-1|TRBV10-3
CAISGGNTEAFF
TGTGCCATCTCAGGGGGCAACACTGAAGCTTTCTTT
>NA|TRBD1|TRBJ1-4|TRBV2
CASSKGQGGSYNEKLFF
TGTGCCAGCTCGAAAGGACAGGGCGGCTCTTATAATGAAAAACTGTTTTTT
>NA|NA|TRBJ1-2|TRBV24-1
CATSESTGFYGYTF
TGTGCCACCAGTGAGTCGACAGGATTCTATGGCTACACCTTC
>NA|TRBD2|TRBJ2-3|TRBV5-6
CASSAGLAGRADTQYF
TGTGCCAGCAGCGCAGGACTAGCGGGGAGGGCAGATACGCAGTATTTT
>once|TRBD2|TRBJ2-2|TRBV5-4
CASSRGGAPAGELFF
TGTGCCAGCAGCCGCGGGGGGGCCCCGGCCGGGGAGCTGTTTTTT
>NA|NA|TRBJ1-2|TRBV19
CASRGIGGIGRGGDTLTYGYTF
TGTGCCAGTAGGGGTATCGGGGGGATCGGCCGAGGGGGAGACACCCTTACCTATGGCTACACCTTC
>NA|NA|TRBJ1-1|TRBV3-1/TRBV3-2
CASSPWAMNTEAFF
TGTGCCAGCAGCCCCTGGGCCATGAACACTGAAGCTTTCTTT
>once|NA|TRBJ2-3|TRBV7-2
CASSLLRGPQYF
TGTGCCAGCAGTCTTCTGCGGGGCCCGCAGTATTTT
>once|TRBD1|TRBJ1-1|TRBV10-3
CAIRADRDDTEAFF
TGTGCCATCAGGGCCGACAGGGACGACACTGAAGCTTTCTTT
>once|TRBD2|TRBJ2-7|TRBV11-2
CASSSGLAGPRGRYEQYF
TGTGCCAGCAGCTCCGGACTAGCGGGGCCGAGAGGGCGCTACGAGCAGTACTTC
>NA|NA|TRBJ2-1|TRBV6-5
CASTPPGREQFF
TGTGCCAGCACTCCCCCAGGGCGGGAGCAGTTCTTC
>NA|NA|TRBJ2-3|TRBV11-3
CASSLGSGTTDTQYF
TGTGCCAGCAGCTTAGGTAGCGGCACCACAGATACGCAGTATTTT
>NA|TRBD1|TRBJ1-2|TRBV6-2/TRBV6-3
CASSDRDRLTF
TGTGCCAGCAGTGACCGGGACAGGCTTACCTTC
>NA|TRBD1|TRBJ2-3|TRBV6-2/TRBV6-3
CASSYAPTGLTDTQYF
TGTGCCAGCAGTTATGCCCCGACAGGGCTCACAGATACGCAGTATTTT
>NA|TRBD1|TRBJ1-1|TRBV7-7
CASSLVLTGVDTEAFF
TGTGCTAGCAGCTTAGTCCTGACAGGGGTGGACACTGAAGCTTTCTTT